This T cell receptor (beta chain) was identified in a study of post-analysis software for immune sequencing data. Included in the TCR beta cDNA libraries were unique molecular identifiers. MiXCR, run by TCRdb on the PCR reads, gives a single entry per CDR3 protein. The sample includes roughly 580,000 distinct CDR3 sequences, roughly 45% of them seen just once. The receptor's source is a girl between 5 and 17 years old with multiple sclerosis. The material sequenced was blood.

In nucleotides, the CDR3 is TGCGCCAGCAGACTACAGAGCGTGGGGACTAATGAAAAACTGTTTTTT. This sequence encodes CASRLQSVGTNEKLFF. The chain joins TRBV5-1 to TRBJ1-4; D gene uncertain. Deletions cut 5 bases from V and 2 bases from J, with 16 bases between. This CDR3 is built from 16 residues. Germline CDR1 reads SGHRS; CDR2 reads YFSETQ.